This T cell receptor beta chain was captured in a study of blood T cell repertoires in COVID-19. Study details: The United States, Italy and Spain supplied acute and convalescent COVID-19 samples.

Profiled with immunoSEQ multiplex PCR; TCRdb holds only in-frame clones, not every one. The sample lists approximately 350,000 clones; approximately 86% were seen once. CDR3 length: 15 amino acids. Germline V gene lookup returns CDR1 WSHSY and CDR2 SAAADI. Trimming cost V 4 bases and J 7 bases, with 19 bases left between them. Seattle cases were enrolled at active infection and followed longitudinally. The sample consisted of peripheral blood. This receptor was taken from a woman between 55 and 75 years old with COVID-19, enrolled during active disease. The chain couples TRBV10-2 to TRBJ1-2; D is perhaps TRBD1 (5 bases). The CDR3: CASSVSQGSPGGYTF. The CDR3 DNA sequence: TGCGCCAGCAGTGTCTCTCAGGGATCTCCCGGTGGCTACACCTTC.